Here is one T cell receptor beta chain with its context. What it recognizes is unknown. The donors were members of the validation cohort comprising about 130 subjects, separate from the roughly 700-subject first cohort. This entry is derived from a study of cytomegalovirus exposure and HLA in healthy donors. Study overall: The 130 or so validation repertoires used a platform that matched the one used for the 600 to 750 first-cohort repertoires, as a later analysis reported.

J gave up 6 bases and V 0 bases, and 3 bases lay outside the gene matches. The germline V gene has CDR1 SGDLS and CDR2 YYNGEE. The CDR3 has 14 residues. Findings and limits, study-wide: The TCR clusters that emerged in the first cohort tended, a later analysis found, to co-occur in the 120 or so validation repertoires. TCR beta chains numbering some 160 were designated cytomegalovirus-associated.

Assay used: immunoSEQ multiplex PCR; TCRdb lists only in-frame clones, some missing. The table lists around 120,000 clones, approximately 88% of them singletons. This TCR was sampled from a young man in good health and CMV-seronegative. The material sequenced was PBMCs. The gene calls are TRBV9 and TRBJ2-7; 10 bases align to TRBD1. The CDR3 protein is CASSVGTGGGEQYF. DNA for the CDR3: TGTGCCAGCAGCGTAGGGACAGGGGGTGGCGAGCAGTACTTC. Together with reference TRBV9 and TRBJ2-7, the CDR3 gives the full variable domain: DSGVTQTPKHLITATGQRVTLRCSPRSGDLSVYWYQQSLDQGLQFLIQYYNGEERAKGNILERFSAQQFPDLHSELNLSSLELGDSALYFCASSVGTGGGEQYFGPGTRLTVT.